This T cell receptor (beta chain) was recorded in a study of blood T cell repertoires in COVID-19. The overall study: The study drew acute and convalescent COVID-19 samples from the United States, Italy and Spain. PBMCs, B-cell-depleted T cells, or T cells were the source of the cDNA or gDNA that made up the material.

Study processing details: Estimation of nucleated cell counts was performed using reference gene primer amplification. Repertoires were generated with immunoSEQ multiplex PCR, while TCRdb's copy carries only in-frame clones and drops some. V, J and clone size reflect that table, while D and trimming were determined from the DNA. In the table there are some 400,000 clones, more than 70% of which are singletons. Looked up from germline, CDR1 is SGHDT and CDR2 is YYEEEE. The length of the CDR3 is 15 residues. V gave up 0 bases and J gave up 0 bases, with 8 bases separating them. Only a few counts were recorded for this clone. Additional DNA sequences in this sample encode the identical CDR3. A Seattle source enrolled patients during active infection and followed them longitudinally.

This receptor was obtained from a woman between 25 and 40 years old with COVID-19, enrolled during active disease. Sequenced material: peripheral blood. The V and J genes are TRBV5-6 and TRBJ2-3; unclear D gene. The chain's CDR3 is CASSLGPRSTDTQYF. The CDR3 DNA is TGTGCCAGCAGCTTGGGCCCGAGAAGCACAGATACGCAGTATTTT.